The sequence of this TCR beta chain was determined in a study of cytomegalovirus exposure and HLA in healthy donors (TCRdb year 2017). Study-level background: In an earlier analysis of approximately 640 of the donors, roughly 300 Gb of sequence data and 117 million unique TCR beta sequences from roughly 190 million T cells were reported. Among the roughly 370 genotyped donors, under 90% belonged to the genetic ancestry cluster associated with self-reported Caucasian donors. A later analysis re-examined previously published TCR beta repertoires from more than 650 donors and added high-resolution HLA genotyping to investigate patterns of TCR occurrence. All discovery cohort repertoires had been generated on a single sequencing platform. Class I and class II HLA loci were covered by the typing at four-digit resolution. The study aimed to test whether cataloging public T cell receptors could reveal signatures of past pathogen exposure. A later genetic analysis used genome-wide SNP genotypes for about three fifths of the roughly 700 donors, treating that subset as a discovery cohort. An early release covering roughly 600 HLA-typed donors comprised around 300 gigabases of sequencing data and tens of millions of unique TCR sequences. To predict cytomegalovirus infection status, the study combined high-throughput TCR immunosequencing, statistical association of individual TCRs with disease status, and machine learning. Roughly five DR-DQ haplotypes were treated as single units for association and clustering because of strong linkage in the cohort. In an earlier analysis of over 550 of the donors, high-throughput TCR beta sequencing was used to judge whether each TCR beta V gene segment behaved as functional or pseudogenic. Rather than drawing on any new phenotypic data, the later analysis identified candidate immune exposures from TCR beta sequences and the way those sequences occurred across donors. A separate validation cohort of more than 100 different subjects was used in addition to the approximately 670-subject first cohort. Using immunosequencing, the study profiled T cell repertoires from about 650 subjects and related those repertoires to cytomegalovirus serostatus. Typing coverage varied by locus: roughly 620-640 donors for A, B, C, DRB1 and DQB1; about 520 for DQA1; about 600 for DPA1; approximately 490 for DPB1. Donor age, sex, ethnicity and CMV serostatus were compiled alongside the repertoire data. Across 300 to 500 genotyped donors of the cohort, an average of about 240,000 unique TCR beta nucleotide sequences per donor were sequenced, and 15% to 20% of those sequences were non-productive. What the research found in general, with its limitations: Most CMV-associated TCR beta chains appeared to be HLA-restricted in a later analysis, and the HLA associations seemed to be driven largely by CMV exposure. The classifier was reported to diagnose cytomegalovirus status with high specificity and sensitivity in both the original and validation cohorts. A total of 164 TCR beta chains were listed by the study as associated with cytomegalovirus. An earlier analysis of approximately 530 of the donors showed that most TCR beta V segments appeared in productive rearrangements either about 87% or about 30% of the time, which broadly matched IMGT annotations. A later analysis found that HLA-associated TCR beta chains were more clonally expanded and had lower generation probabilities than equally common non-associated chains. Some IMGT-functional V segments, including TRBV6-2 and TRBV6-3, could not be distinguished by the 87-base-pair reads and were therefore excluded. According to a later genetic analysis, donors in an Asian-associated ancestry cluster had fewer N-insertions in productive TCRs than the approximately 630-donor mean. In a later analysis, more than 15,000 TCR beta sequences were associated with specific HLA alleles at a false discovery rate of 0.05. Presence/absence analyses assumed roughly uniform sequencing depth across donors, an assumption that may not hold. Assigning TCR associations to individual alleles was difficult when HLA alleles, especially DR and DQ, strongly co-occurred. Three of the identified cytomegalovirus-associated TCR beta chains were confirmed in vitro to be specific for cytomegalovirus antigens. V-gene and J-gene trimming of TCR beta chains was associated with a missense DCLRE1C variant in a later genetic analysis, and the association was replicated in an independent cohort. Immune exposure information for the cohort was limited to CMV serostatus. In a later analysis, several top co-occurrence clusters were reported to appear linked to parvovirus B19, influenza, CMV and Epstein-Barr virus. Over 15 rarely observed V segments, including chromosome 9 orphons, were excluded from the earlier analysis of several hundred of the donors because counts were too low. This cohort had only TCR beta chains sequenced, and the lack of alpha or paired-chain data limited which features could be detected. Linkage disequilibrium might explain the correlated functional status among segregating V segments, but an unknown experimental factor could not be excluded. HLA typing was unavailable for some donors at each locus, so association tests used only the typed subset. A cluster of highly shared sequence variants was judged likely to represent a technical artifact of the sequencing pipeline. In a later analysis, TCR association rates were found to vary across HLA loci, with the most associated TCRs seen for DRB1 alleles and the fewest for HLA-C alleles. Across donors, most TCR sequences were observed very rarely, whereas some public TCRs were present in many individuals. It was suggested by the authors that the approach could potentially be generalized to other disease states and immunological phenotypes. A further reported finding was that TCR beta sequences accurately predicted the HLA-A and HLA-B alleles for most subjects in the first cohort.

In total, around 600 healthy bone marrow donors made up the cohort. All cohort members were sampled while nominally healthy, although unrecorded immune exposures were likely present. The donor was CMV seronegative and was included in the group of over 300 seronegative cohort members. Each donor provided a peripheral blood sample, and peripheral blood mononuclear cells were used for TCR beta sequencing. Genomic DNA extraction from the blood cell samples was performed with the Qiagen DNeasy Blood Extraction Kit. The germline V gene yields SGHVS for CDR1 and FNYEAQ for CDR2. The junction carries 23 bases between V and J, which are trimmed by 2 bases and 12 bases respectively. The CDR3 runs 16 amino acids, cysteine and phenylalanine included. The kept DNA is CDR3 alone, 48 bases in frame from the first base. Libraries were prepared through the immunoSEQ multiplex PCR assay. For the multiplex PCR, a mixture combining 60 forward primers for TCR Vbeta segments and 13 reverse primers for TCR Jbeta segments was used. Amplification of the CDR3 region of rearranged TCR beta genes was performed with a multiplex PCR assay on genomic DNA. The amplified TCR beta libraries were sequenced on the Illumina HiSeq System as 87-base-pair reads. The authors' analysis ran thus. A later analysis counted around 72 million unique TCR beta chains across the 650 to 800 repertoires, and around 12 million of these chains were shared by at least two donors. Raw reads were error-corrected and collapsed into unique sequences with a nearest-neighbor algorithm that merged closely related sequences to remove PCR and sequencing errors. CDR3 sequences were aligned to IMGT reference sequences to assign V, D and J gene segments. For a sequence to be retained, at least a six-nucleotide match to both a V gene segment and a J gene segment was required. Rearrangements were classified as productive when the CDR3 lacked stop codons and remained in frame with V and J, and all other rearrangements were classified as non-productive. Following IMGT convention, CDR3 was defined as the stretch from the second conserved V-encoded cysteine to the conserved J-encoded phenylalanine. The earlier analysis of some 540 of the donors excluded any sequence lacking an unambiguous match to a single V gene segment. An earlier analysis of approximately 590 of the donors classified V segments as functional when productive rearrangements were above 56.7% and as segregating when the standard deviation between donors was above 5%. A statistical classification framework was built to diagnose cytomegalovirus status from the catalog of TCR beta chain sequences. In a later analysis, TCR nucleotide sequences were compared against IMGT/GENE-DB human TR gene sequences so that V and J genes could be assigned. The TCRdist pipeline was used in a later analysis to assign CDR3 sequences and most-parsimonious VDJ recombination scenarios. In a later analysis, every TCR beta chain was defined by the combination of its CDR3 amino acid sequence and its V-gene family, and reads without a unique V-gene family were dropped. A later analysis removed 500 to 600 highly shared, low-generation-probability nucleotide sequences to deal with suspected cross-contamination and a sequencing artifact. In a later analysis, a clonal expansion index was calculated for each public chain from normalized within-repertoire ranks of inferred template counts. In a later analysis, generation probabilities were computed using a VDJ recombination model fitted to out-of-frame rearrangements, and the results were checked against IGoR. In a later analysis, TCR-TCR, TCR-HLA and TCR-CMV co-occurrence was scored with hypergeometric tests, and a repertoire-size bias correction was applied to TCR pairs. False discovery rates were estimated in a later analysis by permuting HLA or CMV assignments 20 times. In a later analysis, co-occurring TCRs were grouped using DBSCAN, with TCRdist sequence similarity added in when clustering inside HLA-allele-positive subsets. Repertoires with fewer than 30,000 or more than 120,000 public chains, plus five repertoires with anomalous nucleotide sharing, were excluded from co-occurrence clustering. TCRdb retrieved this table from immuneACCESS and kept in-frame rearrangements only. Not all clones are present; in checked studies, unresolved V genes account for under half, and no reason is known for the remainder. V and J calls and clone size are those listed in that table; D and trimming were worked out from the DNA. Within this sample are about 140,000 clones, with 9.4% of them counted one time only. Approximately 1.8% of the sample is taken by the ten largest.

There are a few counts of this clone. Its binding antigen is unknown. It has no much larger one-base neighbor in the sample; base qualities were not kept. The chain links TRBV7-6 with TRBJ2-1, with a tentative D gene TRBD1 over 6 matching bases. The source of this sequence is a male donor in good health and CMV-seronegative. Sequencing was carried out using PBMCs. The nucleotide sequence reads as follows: TGTGCCAGCAGCTTATCTCAGGGGCGCGTAAGTCCAGGGCAGTTCTTC. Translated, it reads CASSLSQGRVSPGQFF.